Below, 27 T cell receptor beta chains from the same sample are listed, as sequenced in a study of T cell responses to AZD1222 COVID-19 vaccine. Assay used: immunoSEQ multiplex PCR; TCRdb lists only in-frame clones, some missing. Of tens of thousands of clones in the sample, over 85% are singletons; the top ten hold around 2.2%. Sample: peripheral blood, taken on day 0 of AZD1222 vaccination. Receptor source: an adult in good health.

The gene calls are TRBV2 and TRBJ1-2; no clear D. Germline V gene sequence: CDR1 SNHLY, CDR2 FYNNEI. There are 13 residues in the CDR3. V was clipped by 8 bases and J by 4 bases, with 14 bases between them. The CDR3 here is CASRRLLSYGYTF. In DNA, the CDR3 is TGTGCCAGCCGTCGGTTACTATCCTATGGCTACACCTTC. The full variable domain, its missing parts supplied by reference TRBV2 and TRBJ1-2, is EPEVTQTPSHQVTQMGQEVILRCVPISNHLYFYWYRQILGQKVEFLVSFYNNEISEKSEIFDDQFSVERPDGSNFTLKIRSTKLEDSAMYFCASRRLLSYGYTFGSGTRLTVV.

Here the CDR3 reads CASSFRNTEAFF. CDR3 coding DNA: TGTGCCAGCAGCTTCAGAAACACTGAAGCTTTCTTT. This chain joins TRBV6-6 and TRBJ1-1, with D unresolved. Germline V gene lookup returns CDR1 MNHNY and CDR2 SVGAGI (reference sequence). The CDR3 consists of 12 residues. Trimming left V 6 bases short and J 2 bases short, with 7 bases between.

The J gene is TRBJ1-5, the V gene TRBV19; D not resolved. Germline loops: CDR1 LNHDA, CDR2 SQIVND (reference sequence). The V end was cut by 3 bases, the J end by 5 bases, with 14 bases between. The CDR3 spans 15 residues. The DNA for the CDR3 is TGTGCCAGTAGTATCACCGGGAAAGTCTATCAGCCCCAGCATTTT. It specifies CASSITGKVYQPQHF.

The gene calls are TRBV9 and TRBJ2-2, with 7 nucleotides matching TRBD1. V lost 1 base and J lost 4; bases outside the gene matches: 7. The CDR3 has 16 amino acids. The germline V gene has CDR1 SGDLS and CDR2 YYNGEE. The DNA for the CDR3 is TGTGCCAGCAGCGTACCCACAGGGGTCTCCACCGGGGAGCTGTTTTTT. Translated: CASSVPTGVSTGELFF. The full variable domain, rest sourced from reference TRBV9 and TRBJ2-2, is DSGVTQTPKHLITATGQRVTLRCSPRSGDLSVYWYQQSLDQGLQFLIQYYNGEERAKGNILERFSAQQFPDLHSELNLSSLELGDSALYFCASSVPTGVSTGELFFGEGSRLTVL.

The chain uses TRBV13 and TRBJ1-1; TRBD1 matches 7 bases. Germline lookup yields CDR1 PRHDT and CDR2 FYEKMQ (reference sequence). The CDR3 runs 16 residues. Germline trimming cut 5 bases from V and 5 bases from J; bases unmatched to any gene: 14. DNA for the CDR3: TGTGCCAGCAGCGTCCGGGACAGCCTCATAGGAACTGAAGCTTTCTTT. Translated, it gives CASSVRDSLIGTEAFF.

The J gene is TRBJ1-4, the V gene TRBV3-1 (or the pseudogene TRBV3-2); 7 nucleotides line up with TRBD1. This CDR3 is 13 amino acids long. The germline CDR1 and CDR2 sequences are LGHDT and YNNKEL (reference sequence). J lost 8 bases, V lost 4 bases, and 4 bases had no gene match. CDR3 region: CASSPTGPEKLFF. The CDR3 DNA is TGTGCCAGCAGCCCGACAGGGCCGGAAAAACTGTTTTTT.

V usage is TRBV9 and J usage is TRBJ2-7; possible D gene TRBD2, 5 bases. Per germline, CDR1 SGDLS and CDR2 YYNGEE. V was cut by 0 bases and J by 0 bases, with 10 bases left in between. The CDR3 totals 15 residues. The CDR3 DNA follows: TGTGCCAGCAGCGTAGGGTCAGAGGGCTCCTACGAGCAGTACTTC. Protein sequence: CASSVGSEGSYEQYF.

This chain connects TRBV2 to TRBJ2-5, with 9 positions matching TRBD1. This CDR3 comprises 17 residues. Per the germline V gene, CDR1 is SNHLY and CDR2 is FYNNEI. V lost 0 bases and J lost 5; bases outside the gene matches: 10. Here the CDR3 reads CASSEAPLIGTGETQYF. The CDR3 region has the DNA TGTGCCAGCAGTGAAGCGCCTCTTATTGGGACAGGGGAGACCCAGTACTTC.

This sequence joins TRBV30 and TRBJ1-6; D not resolved. CDR3 length: 15 residues. V was pared by 2 bases and J by 6 bases, with 14 bases between. CDR1 and CDR2 from the germline V gene are GTSNPN and SVGIG (reference sequence). The CDR3 loop is CAWSPRPLGNSPLHF. CDR3 sequence (DNA): TGTGCCTGGAGTCCCCGGCCGCTCGGTAATTCACCCCTCCACTTT.

V and J are TRBV28 and TRBJ2-7; 8 bases match TRBD1. Germline loops: CDR1 MDHEN, CDR2 SYDVKM. The CDR3 covers 15 residues. V trimming: 2 bases; J trimming: 2 bases; junction bases outside the gene matches: 5. The CDR3 loop is CASSLRQGLTYEQYF. In DNA, the CDR3 is TGTGCCAGCAGTTTAAGACAGGGGTTAACCTACGAGCAGTACTTC.

The J gene is TRBJ1-5, the V gene TRBV4-1; D unresolved. Per germline, CDR1 MGHRA and CDR2 YSYEKL. V dropped 1 base and J dropped 6 bases, with 10 bases sitting between them. The CDR3 runs 14 residues. CDR3 amino acids: CASSQAPGIQPQHF. In DNA, the CDR3 is TGCGCCAGCAGCCAAGCCCCGGGAATTCAGCCCCAGCATTTT.

The chain has TRBV27 and TRBJ1-2; TRBD1 aligns across 8 bases. The CDR3 has 13 residues. J gave up 4 bases and V 6 bases, and 4 bases lay outside the gene matches. Germline assignment: CDR1 MNHEY and CDR2 SMNVEV (reference sequence). CDR3 protein: CASSQGQAYGYTF. The CDR3 bases are TGTGCCAGCAGCCAGGGACAGGCCTATGGCTACACCTTC.

Turning to this clone: The sample holds other DNA sequences that translate to the same CDR3. The V and J genes are TRBV5-1 and TRBJ1-2; D may be TRBD1 (5 bases). V lost 0 bases to trimming and J lost 2 bases, with 5 bases between them. CDR1 SGHRS and CDR2 YFSETQ come from the germline V gene. This CDR3 is built from 13 residues. DNA for the CDR3: TGCGCCAGCAGCTTGGCAGGGAACTATGGCTACACCTTC. Encoded protein: CASSLAGNYGYTF.

The chain is built from TRBV25-1 and TRBJ1-2; TRBD1 is a possible D gene (6 bases). The CDR3 length is 13 residues. CDR1 is MGHDK, CDR2 SYGVNS, per germline. The ends were cut back, 3 bases at V and 8 bases at J, with 13 bases in the middle. CDR3 sequence reads: CASSEAGVKGYTF. The CDR3 nucleotides are TGTGCCAGCAGTGAGGCAGGGGTGAAGGGCTACACCTTC.

The chain has TRBV4-3 and TRBJ2-5; D perhaps matches TRBD2 (6 bases). CDR3 length equals 15 residues. Trimming left V 0 bases short and J 5 bases short, with 13 bases between. Per the germline V gene, CDR1 is LGHNA and CDR2 is YSLEER. CDR3 protein: CASSQDGGTWETQYF. The CDR3 DNA is TGCGCCAGCAGCCAAGATGGGGGGACGTGGGAGACCCAGTACTTC.

V is TRBV28 and J is TRBJ1-1; TRBD1 might be the D (5 bases). Trimming took off 10 bases at V and 4 bases at J, with 10 bases between the two ends. Germline V gives CDR1 MDHEN, CDR2 SYDVKM. The CDR3 runs to 11 residues. The CDR3 sequence is CATAGLTEAFF. As DNA, the CDR3 is TGTGCCACCGCGGGGCTCACTGAAGCTTTCTTT.

This clone came up once. V usage is TRBV7-2 and J usage is TRBJ1-3, with D unclear. V lost 3 bases, J lost 8 bases, and 11 bases lay in between. The CDR3 runs 13 residues. CDR1 SGHTA and CDR2 FQGNSA come from the germline V gene. CDR3 coding DNA: TGTGCCAGCAGCTTCGGACGTGAAGACACCATATATTTT. This gives the protein CASSFGREDTIYF.

The gene calls are TRBV6-5 and TRBJ1-2; maybe TRBD1 (5 bases). Germline loops: CDR1 MNHEY, CDR2 SVGAGI. V dropped 6 bases and J dropped 8 bases, with 22 bases sitting between them. The CDR3 is 15 amino acids. CDR3 coding DNA: TGTGCCAGCAGGGCTCGGTGGCAGGGCAATGGGGGCTACACCTTC. This sequence encodes CASRARWQGNGGYTF.

The CDR3 sequence is CSASRGSGYTF. The CDR3, as DNA: TGCAGTGCTAGTCGCGGGAGCGGCTACACCTTC. The genes are TRBV20-1 and TRBJ1-2; D not certain. The germline V and J ends were trimmed by 3 bases and 8 bases, with 10 bases remaining between them. The length of the CDR3 is 11 residues. Germline V gene sequence: CDR1 DFQATT, CDR2 SNEGSKA (reference sequence).

The rearrangement uses TRBV6-5 and TRBJ1-1; 7 positions match TRBD1. This CDR3 is built from 15 residues. Germline CDR1 reads MNHEY; CDR2 reads SVGAGI. Unmatched junction bases numbered 12, after V lost 6 bases and J lost 5 bases. As DNA, the CDR3 is TGTGCCAGCAGGGAGAGTAGGGGGCGGAGGACTGAAGCTTTCTTT. Translation gives CASRESRGRRTEAFF.

This chain uses TRBV7-2 with TRBJ2-7, with 8 bases lining up with TRBD2. The V segment lost 5 bases and the J segment 9 bases; nucleotides outside the gene matches: 12. Germline CDR1 reads SGHTA; CDR2 reads FQGNSA. The CDR3 spans 14 residues. The CDR3 region is CASSKTSAGLGQYF. In nucleotides, the CDR3 is TGTGCCAGCAGCAAGACTAGCGCGGGGTTGGGGCAGTACTTC. Supplemented by reference TRBV7-2 and TRBJ2-7, the full variable domain reads GAGVSQSPSNKVTEKGKDVELRCDPISGHTALYWYRQSLGQGLEFLIYFQGNSAPDKSGLPSDRFSAERTGGSVSTLTIQRTQQEDSAVYLCASSKTSAGLGQYFGPGTRLTVT.

Only one count was recorded for this clone. The chain joins TRBV6-1 to TRBJ2-7, with unresolved D. V lost 2 bases, J lost 3 bases, and 5 bases lay in between. This CDR3 has 12 amino acids. Germline V gene data show CDR1 as MNHNS and CDR2 as SASEGT. The CDR3 DNA sequence: TGTGCCAGCAGTGAAAGGCTCTACGAGCAGTACTTC. Its translation is CASSERLYEQYF.

This clone was counted a single time. V and J are TRBV18 and TRBJ2-5; D is unclear. V lost 5 bases and J 1 base, leaving 8 bases between the germline ends. Germline loops: CDR1 KGHSH, CDR2 LQKENI. The CDR3 length is 13 residues. The CDR3 DNA follows: TGTGCCAGCTCATCCAGGTTCCAAGAGACCCAGTACTTC. Residues: CASSSRFQETQYF.

This sequence joins TRBV27 and TRBJ1-2, with a weak D call TRBD1 (6 bases). The CDR3 has 13 amino acids. Trimming took 6 bases from V and 4 from J, leaving 12 bases between them. The germline V gene encodes CDR1 MNHEY and CDR2 SMNVEV (reference sequence). The CDR3: CASSTGGGYGYTF. In DNA form, the CDR3 reads TGTGCCAGCAGCACCGGGGGCGGCTATGGCTACACCTTC.

The chain joins TRBV6-5 to TRBJ1-2; 8 bases are a match to TRBD1. V was clipped by 8 bases and J by 5 bases; unmatched bases: 13. The CDR3 is 15 residues long. The germline V gene has CDR1 MNHEY and CDR2 SVGAGI. DNA for the CDR3: TGTGCCAGCGTCGGGACAGGACGAGGGGTATATGGCTACACCTTC. Translation gives CASVGTGRGVYGYTF.

The chain combines TRBV2 with TRBJ2-2; D remains unclear. V gave up 4 bases and J gave up 4 bases, with 19 bases separating them. CDR1 SNHLY and CDR2 FYNNEI come from the germline V gene. The CDR3 is made up of 17 amino acids. The CDR3 loop reads CASSVNKGRTGTGELFF. In DNA, the CDR3 is TGTGCCAGCAGTGTTAATAAGGGAAGGACGGGCACCGGGGAGCTGTTTTTT.

The chain carries TRBV5-4 and TRBJ1-6; 7 bases agree with TRBD1. Germline CDR1 reads SGHNT; CDR2 reads YYREEE (reference sequence). V was pared by 5 bases and J by 10 bases, with 12 bases of the junction left unmatched. The CDR3 runs 15 residues. The CDR3 sequence: CASRKQGVTDSPLHF. The CDR3 DNA follows: TGTGCCAGCAGGAAGCAGGGGGTGACCGACTCACCCCTCCACTTT.